One and the same sample provided the 28 T cell receptor beta chains below, sequenced in a study of blood T cell repertoires in COVID-19 (dated by TCRdb to 2018 to 2021). Libraries were made using the immunoSEQ multiplex PCR assay. The table comes from immuneACCESS by way of TCRdb, which keeps in-frame sequences with V and J called. Part of the clones is missing from these tables; in studies checked, under half for an unresolved V gene and the rest for unknown reasons. This sample has about 400,000 clones in its table, and about 90% of those were observed once. Around 1.3% of the sample is taken by the ten largest. Material: peripheral blood. The receptors come from a man aged 35 to 55 with acute or convalescent COVID-19.

V and J are TRBV28 and TRBJ2-7, with 7 bases that match TRBD1. CDR1 is MDHEN, CDR2 SYDVKM, per germline. The CDR3 is 12 amino acids. V was pared by 7 bases and J by 4 bases, with 4 bases of the junction left unmatched. In DNA, the CDR3 is TGTGCCAGCATGGACAGGTCGTACGAGCAGTACTTC. Protein product: CASMDRSYEQYF.

The CDR3 region is CASSLGGRADTQYF. The CDR3 coding sequence is TGCGCCAGCAGCTTGGGCGGGAGGGCAGATACGCAGTATTTT. V and J are TRBV5-1 and TRBJ2-3, with TRBD2 matching 9 bases. Germline-derived CDR1 and CDR2 are SGHRS and YFSETQ. The CDR3 has 14 residues. Unmatched junction bases numbered 0, after V lost 0 bases and J lost 4 bases.

This clone was seen more than once but under ten times. The rearrangement uses TRBV12-3 or TRBV12-4 and TRBJ1-3, with D unclear. The CDR3 covers 13 residues. The V end was cut by 6 bases, the J end by 4 bases, with 10 bases between. CDR3 region: CASSPAGGNTIYF. For the CDR3, the DNA is TGTGCCAGCAGCCCCGCGGGGGGAAACACCATATATTTT.

V and J are TRBV3-1 (or the pseudogene TRBV3-2) and TRBJ2-5; TRBD2 matches 8 bases. The CDR3 runs 17 residues. V was clipped by 4 bases and J by 2 bases; unmatched bases: 12. Germline CDR1 and CDR2: LGHDT and YNNKEL (reference sequence). CDR3 sequence: CASSPRGGLAPQETQYF. CDR3 nucleotides: TGTGCCAGCAGCCCCCGGGGGGGTCTAGCGCCTCAAGAGACCCAGTACTTC.

This chain uses TRBV5-1 with TRBJ2-2, with TRBD1 matching 9 bases. The CDR3 sequence is 14 residues long. The germline V gene encodes CDR1 SGHRS and CDR2 YFSETQ. V lost 5 bases to trimming and J lost 6 bases; unmatched junction nucleotides: 5. The chain's CDR3 is CASRWTGVPGELFF. In nucleotides, the CDR3 is TGCGCCAGCAGATGGACAGGGGTGCCCGGGGAGCTGTTTTTT.

The V call is TRBV15, the J call TRBJ2-3; D perhaps matches TRBD1 (6 bases). Trimming removed 1 base from V and 0 bases from J, with 8 bases in between. Germline CDR1 LNHNV, CDR2 YYDKDF (reference sequence). CDR3 size: 15 residues. As DNA, the CDR3 is TGTGCCACCAGCAGAGGGACAGAAAGCACAGATACGCAGTATTTT. The encoded protein is CATSRGTESTDTQYF.

Only a few counts were recorded for this clone. The chain joins TRBV4-1 to TRBJ1-1; D not certain. Germline values: CDR1 MGHRA, CDR2 YSYEKL. V was cut by 8 bases and J by 1 base, with 8 bases left in between. This CDR3 is 12 amino acids long. Written as DNA, the CDR3 is TGCGCCAGCCGACGGGGGAACACTGAAGCTTTCTTT. As protein: CASRRGNTEAFF.

The genes are TRBV6-4 and TRBJ1-2, with TRBD1 matching over 7 bases. The J segment lost 7 bases and the V segment lost 2 bases, leaving 10 bases of the junction unmatched. CDR1 and CDR2 (germline): MRHNA, SNTAGT. CDR3 length equals 15 residues. Here the CDR3 reads CASSDPLKGASGYTF. Here the CDR3 DNA reads TGTGCCAGCAGTGACCCCCTTAAGGGGGCGAGTGGCTACACCTTC.

The V gene is TRBV6-5, the J gene TRBJ2-5; D is ambiguous. The CDR3 runs 15 residues. Germline loops: CDR1 MNHEY, CDR2 SVGAGI. V was trimmed by 6 bases and J by 5 bases, leaving 19 bases between them. The CDR3 loop is CASRPSLQRTETQYF. In DNA form, the CDR3 reads TGTGCCAGCAGGCCGAGTCTGCAGCGTACGGAGACCCAGTACTTC.

The chain recombines TRBV6-6 with TRBJ1-3; 7 bases are shared with TRBD1. The J segment lost 3 bases and the V segment lost 8 bases, leaving 7 bases of the junction unmatched. This CDR3 contains 14 residues. Per germline, CDR1 MNHNY and CDR2 SVGAGI (reference sequence). This CDR3 is CASETGAIGNTIYF. Written as DNA, the CDR3 is TGTGCCAGCGAAACAGGGGCGATTGGAAACACCATATATTTT.

The chain couples TRBV5-1 to TRBJ2-1; D unclear. This CDR3 spans 13 amino acids. V was cut by 0 bases and J by 3 bases, with 4 bases left in between. Germline V gives CDR1 SGHRS, CDR2 YFSETQ. CDR3 sequence reads: CASSLGVYNEQFF. The CDR3 DNA follows: TGCGCCAGCAGCTTGGGCGTCTACAATGAGCAGTTCTTC.

V usage is TRBV9 and J usage is TRBJ1-5; possible D gene TRBD1, 6 bases. Trimming shortened V by 4 bases and J by 4 bases, and 9 bases separated the two germline ends. The CDR3 extends over 13 amino acids. CDR1 and CDR2 (germline): SGDLS, YYNGEE. For the CDR3, the DNA is TGTGCCAGCAGCACACAGGGAAATCAGCCCCAGCATTTT. Translating it yields CASSTQGNQPQHF.

This clone was seen at least ten times. This sequence joins TRBV2 and TRBJ1-6; D call uncertain. The V end was cut by 7 bases, the J end by 0 bases, with 10 bases between. Germline V lookup: CDR1 SNHLY, CDR2 FYNNEI. CDR3 size: 15 residues. The CDR3 DNA reads as TGTGCCAGCAACGAGGAGAACTCCTATAATTCACCCCTCCACTTT. Its protein product is CASNEENSYNSPLHF.

V and J are TRBV5-1 and TRBJ1-3; D may be TRBD1 (6 bases). Germline loops: CDR1 SGHRS, CDR2 YFSETQ. This CDR3 has 15 amino acids. The V end lost 3 bases, the J end lost 0 bases, and 10 bases lay between the germline ends. CDR3 amino acids: CASSSRDNSGNTIYF. Written as DNA, the CDR3 is TGCGCCAGCAGCTCCCGGGACAACTCTGGAAACACCATATATTTT.

The chain uses TRBV14 and TRBJ1-4; D is ambiguous. The CDR3 runs 15 residues. From germline, CDR1 is SGHDN and CDR2 FVKESK. V was trimmed by 0 bases and J by 5 bases, leaving 10 bases between them. The CDR3 reads CASSQDTEINEKLFF. CDR3 nucleotides: TGTGCCAGCAGCCAAGATACAGAAATAAATGAAAAACTGTTTTTT.

In this sample, this clone turned up a few times. This chain links TRBV5-4 with TRBJ1-4; 8 bases match TRBD1. The V gene end was trimmed by 2 bases and the J gene end by 7 bases; junction bases not matched to a gene: 10. CDR1 is SGHNT and CDR2 is YYREEE in the germline V gene (reference sequence). This CDR3 comprises 16 residues. The CDR3, as DNA: TGTGCCAGCAGCTTCAAAACCGGGACAGGTCCTGAAAAACTGTTTTTT. Translated, it gives CASSFKTGTGPEKLFF.

The chain combines TRBV3-1 (or the pseudogene TRBV3-2) with TRBJ1-2; maybe TRBD1 (5 bases). With 4 bases removed from V and 8 bases from J, the gap between germline ends came to 23 bases. CDR3 length: 16 residues. Germline lookup yields CDR1 LGHDT and CDR2 YNNKEL (reference sequence). The CDR3 is CASSRPGQLGTGGYTF. DNA for the CDR3: TGTGCCAGCAGCCGCCCGGGGCAGCTGGGGACTGGGGGCTACACCTTC.

This rearrangement joins TRBV7-3 to TRBJ2-1, with 9 bases aligning to TRBD1. The CDR3 consists of 18 residues. Germline V gene lookup returns CDR1 SGHTA and CDR2 FQGTGA. The ends lost 5 bases at V and 2 bases at J; junction bases unmatched: 13. Here the CDR3 reads CASSLDSPTGGPYNEQFF. The CDR3 coding sequence is TGTGCCAGCAGCCTAGACTCCCCGACAGGGGGACCCTACAATGAGCAGTTCTTC.

The genes are TRBV5-1 and TRBJ1-2, with 8 bases matching TRBD1. J lost 0 bases, V lost 3 bases, and 4 bases had no gene match. The CDR3 is 15 amino acids. Germline loops: CDR1 SGHRS, CDR2 YFSETQ. CDR3 sequence reads: CASSSRQGTNYGYTF. CDR3 coding DNA: TGCGCCAGCAGCTCAAGACAGGGGACTAACTATGGCTACACCTTC.

This chain uses TRBV4-3 with TRBJ1-6; TRBD1 aligns across 7 bases. The length of the CDR3 is 14 residues. CDR1 and CDR2 from the germline V gene are LGHNA and YSLEER. J gave up 5 bases and V 4 bases, and 2 bases lay outside the gene matches. The CDR3 DNA follows: TGCGCCAGCAGCCTGGGGACAGATAATTCACCCCTCCACTTT. As protein: CASSLGTDNSPLHF.

The chain employs TRBV6-6 and TRBJ2-1; D is possibly TRBD1 (6 bases). With 2 bases removed from V and 10 bases from J, the gap between germline ends came to 12 bases. CDR1 MNHNY and CDR2 SVGAGI come from the germline V gene (reference sequence). The CDR3 runs to 13 residues. The DNA for the CDR3 is TGTGCCAGCAGTTACACAGGGACCCCCGAGCAGTTCTTC. Amino acid sequence: CASSYTGTPEQFF.

V is TRBV4-3 and J is TRBJ2-7; 13 nucleotides align to TRBD2. This CDR3 comprises 17 residues. Germline trimming cut 5 bases from V and 0 bases from J; bases unmatched to any gene: 7. CDR1 is LGHNA, CDR2 YSLEER, per germline. The CDR3 DNA is TGCGCCAGCAGCTGGACTAGCGGGGGCCCGAGCTCCTACGAGCAGTACTTC. Translated, it gives CASSWTSGGPSSYEQYF.

The V gene is TRBV6-5, the J gene TRBJ2-3, with 7 bases that match TRBD2. From germline, CDR1 is MNHEY and CDR2 SVGAGI. Trimming took 8 bases from V and 6 from J; bases not matched to a gene: 2. The CDR3 sequence is 11 residues long. The DNA for the CDR3 is TGTGCCAGCGGGCGGGAGGATACGCAGTATTTT. This sequence encodes CASGREDTQYF.

The chain combines TRBV19 with TRBJ2-1; possible D gene TRBD1, 6 bases. The CDR3 runs to 12 residues. Germline V CDR1 and CDR2: LNHDA, SQIVND (reference sequence). V dropped 5 bases and J dropped 8 bases, with 10 bases sitting between them. The CDR3: CASSYQGYEQFF. CDR3 coding DNA: TGTGCCAGTAGTTATCAGGGGTATGAGCAGTTCTTC.

V and J are TRBV29-1 and TRBJ1-5; 9 bases map to TRBD1. CDR1 and CDR2 (germline): SQVTM, ANQGSEA. Trimming at V came to 4 bases and at J to 6 bases, leaving 4 bases not matched to a gene. The CDR3 has 13 amino acids. The CDR3 here is CSVGQGGGQPQHF. CDR3 DNA sequence: TGCAGCGTTGGACAGGGGGGAGGTCAGCCCCAGCATTTT.

The chain recombines TRBV18 with TRBJ1-3; TRBD1 matches at 8 bases. Germline CDR1 and CDR2: KGHSH and LQKENI. The J segment lost 0 bases and the V segment lost 0 bases, leaving 7 bases of the junction unmatched. The CDR3 has 18 amino acids. CDR3 protein: CASSPPIRTGPSGNTIYF. CDR3 DNA sequence: TGTGCCAGCTCACCACCGATCCGGACAGGGCCCTCTGGAAACACCATATATTTT. The full variable domain, rest sourced from reference TRBV18 and TRBJ1-3, is NAGVMQNPRHLVRRRGQEARLRCSPMKGHSHVYWYRQLPEEGLKFMVYLQKENIIDESGMPKERFSAEFPKEGPSILRIQQVVRGDSAAYFCASSPPIRTGPSGNTIYFGEGSWLTVV.

This clone has just one count. The chain joins TRBV6-6 to TRBJ2-2; 7 positions agree with TRBD1. This CDR3 is 13 amino acids long. The germline V gene has CDR1 MNHNY and CDR2 SVGAGI (reference sequence). J lost 4 bases, V lost 5 bases, and 1 base had no gene match. The CDR3 DNA reads as TGTGCCAGCAGTACAGGGGCCACCGGGGAGCTGTTTTTT. It specifies CASSTGATGELFF.

This clone has just a few counts. The chain employs TRBV2 and TRBJ2-7; 9 bases agree with TRBD1. This CDR3 is 15 amino acids long. V lost 5 bases and J lost 6; bases outside the gene matches: 11. Germline V gives CDR1 SNHLY, CDR2 FYNNEI. The CDR3 DNA sequence: TGTGCCAGCAGTACTCTGGGACAGGGATCTTCCGAGCAGTACTTC. Translation gives CASSTLGQGSSEQYF.